This TCR beta chain is drawn from a study of blood T cell repertoires in COVID-19 (TCRdb year 2020). In terms of the full investigation: Collaborator samples came from the United States, Italy and Spain and covered acute and convalescent phases of COVID-19. The repertoires were made available in a free public database intended to serve as a resource for research on the immune response to SARS-CoV-2. Samples were obtained from the ongoing ImmuneRACE study (first 160 participants) and from about 1,300 subjects provided by 6 global collaborators. Where HLA class I and class II types were available, the types were taken from metadata supplied by the sample provider, not from assay-based typing. Subjects who had been exposed to COVID-19, were actively infected with it, or had recovered from it provided the deeply sampled blood TCRbeta repertoires that made up the dataset. The prospective study material was composed of cDNA or gDNA derived from T cells, B-cell-depleted T cells, or PBMCs. Nearly every sample came with metadata listing a de-identified subject ID, COVID-19 status, age in years and sex.

CDR1 and CDR2 are read off the germline V gene as SGDLS and YYNGEE. Taken from cysteine to phenylalanine, the CDR3 has 16 residues. Only the CDR3 DNA stays, 48 bases, in frame from base 1. Trimmed from V: 1 base; trimmed from J: 6 bases; junction bases lacking a gene match: 7. Findings and caveats that apply to the study as a whole: The quantity of clinical and demographic metadata differed by source and by participant and was supplied without curation.

Each collaborating institution followed its own protocols to collect whole blood in K2EDTA tubes. For TCRbeta analysis, collaborators shipped samples as frozen whole blood, isolated PBMCs, or DNA extracted from either of those sample types. The immunoSEQ Assay, a bias-controlled multiplex PCR, was used to amplify TCRbeta CDR3 regions from genomic DNA. Per the authors' processing: The number of nucleated cells in each sample was estimated from the amplification of reference gene primers within the assay. To quantify the absolute abundance of each unique TCRbeta CDR3 rearrangement, sequence reads were collapsed and filtered. For each sample, productive Simpson clonality was calculated as the square root of Simpson's diversity index over productive rearrangements. TCRdb obtained this table from immuneACCESS and retained in-frame rearrangements with V and J assigned. These tables miss some clones; where compared with another copy, unresolved V genes account for less than half of the shortfall, and the remainder is unexplained. V, J and clone size were drawn from that table, and D and trimming were deduced from the DNA. This sample gives about 34,000 clones in total; roughly 87% of them show up just once. The ten largest clones take up roughly 20% of the sample.

This clone has just one count. No antigen is known for it. Per-base quality was not reported, and no clone a single base away is much larger than it. The rearranged segments are TRBV9 and TRBJ1-4, with 9 central nucleotides matching TRBD1. Input material: peripheral blood. The receptor's source is a man older than 75 with acute or convalescent COVID-19. The CDR3 loop reads CASSVRGDREYEKLFF. The DNA is TGTGCCAGCAGCGTAAGGGGGGACAGGGAGTATGAAAAACTGTTTTTT.